This T cell receptor beta chain was documented in a study of blood T cell repertoires in COVID-19. About the research overall: Material from acute and convalescent COVID-19 was sourced from the United States, Italy and Spain. Nucleic acid was either cDNA or gDNA, and it came from T cells, B-cell-depleted T cells, or PBMCs.

The CDR3 sequence is 15 residues long. V lost 2 bases to trimming and J lost 1 base, with 9 bases between them. Germline CDR1 reads SGHNT; CDR2 reads YYREEE (reference sequence). In the authors' workflow: Nucleated cell number was recorded as an estimate derived from reference gene primer amplification. TCRdb's copy holds only in-frame clones and misses some; the assay was immunoSEQ multiplex PCR. V, J and clone size reflect that table, while D and trimming were determined from the DNA. The table lists 140,000 or so clones, about four fifths of them singletons. V is TRBV5-4 and J is TRBJ2-2, with D unresolved. The source of this sequence is a man between 65 and 85 years old who had recovered from COVID-19. The sequencing sample was made of peripheral blood. CDR3 residues: CASSFIRQNTGELFF. CDR3 DNA: TGTGCCAGCAGCTTCATCAGACAGAACACCGGGGAGCTGTTTTTT.